The present T cell receptor (beta chain) was sequenced within a study of blood T cell repertoires in COVID-19. For the study at large: Spain, Italy and the United States supplied samples that represented acute and convalescent COVID-19. The cDNA or gDNA used as material had been derived from T cells, B-cell-depleted T cells, or PBMCs.

In the original workflow: The assay estimated nucleated cells by amplifying reference gene primers. Data came from immunoSEQ multiplex PCR; TCRdb stores just in-frame clones and leaves some out. From that table come the V and J calls and clone size; the DNA was used to work out D and trimming. This repertoire shows around 59,000 clones, more than 75% found once; its top ten account for roughly 6.9%. From germline, CDR1 is SGHTA and CDR2 FQGNSA. Losses at the gene ends were 1 base for V and 1 base for J; bases not matched to a gene: 4. The CDR3 spans 17 residues. The receptor comes from a man aged 55 to 70 with acute or convalescent COVID-19. The V and J genes are TRBV7-2 and TRBJ1-1; 12 bases align to TRBD1. The sequencing input was peripheral blood. CDR3 bases: TGTGCCAGCAGCTTAGGGGGGACAGGGGGCACGAACACTGAAGCTTTCTTT. This gives the protein CASSLGGTGGTNTEAFF.